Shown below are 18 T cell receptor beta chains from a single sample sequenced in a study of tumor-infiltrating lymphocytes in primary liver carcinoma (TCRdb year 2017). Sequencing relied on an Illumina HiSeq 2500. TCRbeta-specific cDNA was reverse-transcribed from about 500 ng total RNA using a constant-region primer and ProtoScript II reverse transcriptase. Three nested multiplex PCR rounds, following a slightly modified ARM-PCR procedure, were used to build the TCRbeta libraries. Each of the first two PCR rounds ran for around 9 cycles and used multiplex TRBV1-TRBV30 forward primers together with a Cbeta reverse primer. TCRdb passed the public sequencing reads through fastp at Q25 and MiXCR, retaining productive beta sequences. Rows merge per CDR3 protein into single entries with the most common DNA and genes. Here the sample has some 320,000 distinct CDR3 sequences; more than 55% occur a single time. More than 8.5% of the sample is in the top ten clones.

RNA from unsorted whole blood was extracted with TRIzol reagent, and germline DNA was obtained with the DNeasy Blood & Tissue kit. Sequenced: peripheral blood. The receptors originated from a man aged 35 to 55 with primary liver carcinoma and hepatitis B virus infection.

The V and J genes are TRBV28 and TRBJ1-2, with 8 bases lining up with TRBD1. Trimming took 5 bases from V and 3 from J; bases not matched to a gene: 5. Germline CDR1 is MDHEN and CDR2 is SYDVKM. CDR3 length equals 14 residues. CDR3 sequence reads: CASSLRGRDYGYTF. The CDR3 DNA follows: TGTGCCAGCAGTCTCAGGGGGCGCGACTATGGCTACACCTTC.

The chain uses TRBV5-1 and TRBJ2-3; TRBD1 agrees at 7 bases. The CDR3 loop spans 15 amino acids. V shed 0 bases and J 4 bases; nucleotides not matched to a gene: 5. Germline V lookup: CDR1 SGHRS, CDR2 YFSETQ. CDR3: CASSLGGQSADTQYF. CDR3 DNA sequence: TGCGCCAGCAGCTTGGGGGGACAGAGCGCAGATACGCAGTATTTT.

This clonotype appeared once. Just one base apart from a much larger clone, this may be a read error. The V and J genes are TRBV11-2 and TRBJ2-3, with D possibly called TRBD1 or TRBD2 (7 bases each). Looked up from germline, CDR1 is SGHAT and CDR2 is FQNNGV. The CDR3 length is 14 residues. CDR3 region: CAISSRGGGDTQYF. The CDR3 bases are TGTGCCATCAGCTCCAGGGGGGGCGGGGATACGCAGTATTTT.

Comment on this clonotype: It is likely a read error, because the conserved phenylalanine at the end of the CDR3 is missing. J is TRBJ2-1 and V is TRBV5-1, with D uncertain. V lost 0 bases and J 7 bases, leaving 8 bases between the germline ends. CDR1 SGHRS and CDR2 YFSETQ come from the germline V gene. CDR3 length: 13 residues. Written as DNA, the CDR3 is TGCGCCAGCAGCTTGGAGCAGTGGAATGAGCAGTTCTTA. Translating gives CASSLEQWNEQFL.

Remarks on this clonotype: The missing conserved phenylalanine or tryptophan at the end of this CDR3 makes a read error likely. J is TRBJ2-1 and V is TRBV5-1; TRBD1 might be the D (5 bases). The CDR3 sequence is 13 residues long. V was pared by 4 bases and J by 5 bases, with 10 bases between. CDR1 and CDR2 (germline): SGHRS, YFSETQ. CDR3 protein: CASSTLQDNEQFI. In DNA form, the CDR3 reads TGCGCCAGCAGCACATTACAGGACAATGAGCAGTTCATC.

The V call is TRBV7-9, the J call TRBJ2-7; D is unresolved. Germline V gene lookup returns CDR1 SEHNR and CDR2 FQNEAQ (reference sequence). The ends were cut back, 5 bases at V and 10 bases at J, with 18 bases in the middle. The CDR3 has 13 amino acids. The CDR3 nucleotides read TGTGCCAGCAGCCCGATAGGATCCTACGTCCAGTACTTC. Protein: CASSPIGSYVQYF.

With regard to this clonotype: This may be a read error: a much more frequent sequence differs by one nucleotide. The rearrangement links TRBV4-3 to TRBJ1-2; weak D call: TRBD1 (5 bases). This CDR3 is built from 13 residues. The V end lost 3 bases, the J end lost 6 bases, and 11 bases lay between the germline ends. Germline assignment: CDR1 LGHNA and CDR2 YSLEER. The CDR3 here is CASSHRVNHGYTF. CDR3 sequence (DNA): TGCGCCAGCAGCCACAGGGTGAACCATGGCTACACCTTC.

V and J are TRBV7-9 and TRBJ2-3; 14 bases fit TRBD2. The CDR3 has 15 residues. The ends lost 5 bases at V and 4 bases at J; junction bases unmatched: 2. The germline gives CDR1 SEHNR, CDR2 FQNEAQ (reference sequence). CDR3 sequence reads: CASSRGLAGADTQYF. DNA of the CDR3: TGTGCCAGCAGCCGGGGACTAGCGGGAGCAGATACGCAGTATTTT. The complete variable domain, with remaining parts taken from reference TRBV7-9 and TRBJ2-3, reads DTGVSQNPRHKITKRGQNVTFRCDPISEHNRLYWYRQTLGQGPEFLTYFQNEAQLEKSRLLSDRFSAERPKGSFSTLEIQRTEQGDSAMYLCASSRGLAGADTQYFGPGTRLTVL.

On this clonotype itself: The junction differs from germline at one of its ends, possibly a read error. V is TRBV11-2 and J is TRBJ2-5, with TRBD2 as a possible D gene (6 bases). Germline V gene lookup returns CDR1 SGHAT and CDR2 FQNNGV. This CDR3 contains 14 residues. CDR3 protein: CASSSPERGETHYF. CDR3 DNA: TGTGCCAGCAGCTCACCTGAACGCGGGGAGACCCACTACTTT. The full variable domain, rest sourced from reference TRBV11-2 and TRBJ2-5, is EAGVAQSPRYKIIEKRQSVAFWCNPISGHATLYWYQQILGQGPKLLIQFQNNGVVDDSQLPKDRFSAERLKGVDSTLKIQPAKLEDSAVYLCASSSPERGETHYFGPGTRLLVL.

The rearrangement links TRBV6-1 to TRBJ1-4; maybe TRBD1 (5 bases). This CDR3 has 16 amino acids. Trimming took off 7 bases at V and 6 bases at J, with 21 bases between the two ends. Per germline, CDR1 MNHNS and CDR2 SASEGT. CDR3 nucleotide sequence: TGTGCCAGCATTCCTCGGAGGGGAACAATGGATGAAAAACTGTTTTTT. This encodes CASIPRRGTMDEKLFF.

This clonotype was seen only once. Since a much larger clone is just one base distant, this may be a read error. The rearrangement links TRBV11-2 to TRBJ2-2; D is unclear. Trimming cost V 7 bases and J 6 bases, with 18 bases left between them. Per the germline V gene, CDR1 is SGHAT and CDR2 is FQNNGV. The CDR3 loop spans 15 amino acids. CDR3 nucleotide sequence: TGTGCCAGCAACTTCTTAGCTGGTGGTTCCGGGGAGCTGTTTTTT. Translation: CASNFLAGGSGELFF.

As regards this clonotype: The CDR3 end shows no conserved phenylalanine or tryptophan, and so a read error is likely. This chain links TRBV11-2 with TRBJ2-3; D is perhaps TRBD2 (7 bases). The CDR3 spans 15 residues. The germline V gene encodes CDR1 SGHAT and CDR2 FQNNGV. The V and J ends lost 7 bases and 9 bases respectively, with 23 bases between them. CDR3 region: CASNPKGVRGGTQYY. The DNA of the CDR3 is TGTGCCAGCAACCCAAAAGGGGTGCGCGGGGGCACGCAGTATTAT.

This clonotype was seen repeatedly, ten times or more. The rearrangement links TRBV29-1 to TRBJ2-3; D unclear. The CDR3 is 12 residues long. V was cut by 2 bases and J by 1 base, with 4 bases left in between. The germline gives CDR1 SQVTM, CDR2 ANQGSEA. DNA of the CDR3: TGCAGCGTTGAAAGAGGCACAGATACGCAGTATTTT. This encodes CSVERGTDTQYF.

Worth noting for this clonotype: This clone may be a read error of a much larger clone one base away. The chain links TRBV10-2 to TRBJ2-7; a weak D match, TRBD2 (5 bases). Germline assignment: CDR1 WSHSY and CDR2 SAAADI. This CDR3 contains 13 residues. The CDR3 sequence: CDSSELWENEQYF. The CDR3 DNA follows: TGCGACAGCAGTGAGTTGTGGGAGAACGAGCAGTACTTC.

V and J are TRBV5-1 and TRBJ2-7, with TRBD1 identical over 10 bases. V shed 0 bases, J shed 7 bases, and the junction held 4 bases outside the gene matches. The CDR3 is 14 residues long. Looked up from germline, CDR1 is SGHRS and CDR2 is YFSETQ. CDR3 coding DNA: TGCGCCAGCAGCTTGGGACAGGGGGCGCGGGAGCAGTACTTC. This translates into CASSLGQGAREQYF.

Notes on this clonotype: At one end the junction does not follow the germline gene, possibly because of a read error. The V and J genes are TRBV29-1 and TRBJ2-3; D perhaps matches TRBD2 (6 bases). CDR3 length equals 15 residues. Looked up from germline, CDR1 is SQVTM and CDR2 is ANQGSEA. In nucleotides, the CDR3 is TGCAGCGTTGGGGCAGGTTGGGGGGTGAGAGATACGCACTATTTT. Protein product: CSVGAGWGVRDTHYF.

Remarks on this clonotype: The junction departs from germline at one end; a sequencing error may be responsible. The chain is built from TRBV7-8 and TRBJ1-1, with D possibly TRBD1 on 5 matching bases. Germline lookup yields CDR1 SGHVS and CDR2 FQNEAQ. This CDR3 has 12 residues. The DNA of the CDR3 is TGTGACAGCAGCTTCGACAGTTTTGAAACTTTCTTT. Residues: CDSSFDSFETFF.

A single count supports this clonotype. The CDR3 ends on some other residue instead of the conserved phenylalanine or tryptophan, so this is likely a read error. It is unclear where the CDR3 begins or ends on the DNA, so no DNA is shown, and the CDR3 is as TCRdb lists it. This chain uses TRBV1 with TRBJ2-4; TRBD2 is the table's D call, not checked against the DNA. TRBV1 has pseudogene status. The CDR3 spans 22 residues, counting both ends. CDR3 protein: CTSSQESPGLAGVFIAKNIQYC.